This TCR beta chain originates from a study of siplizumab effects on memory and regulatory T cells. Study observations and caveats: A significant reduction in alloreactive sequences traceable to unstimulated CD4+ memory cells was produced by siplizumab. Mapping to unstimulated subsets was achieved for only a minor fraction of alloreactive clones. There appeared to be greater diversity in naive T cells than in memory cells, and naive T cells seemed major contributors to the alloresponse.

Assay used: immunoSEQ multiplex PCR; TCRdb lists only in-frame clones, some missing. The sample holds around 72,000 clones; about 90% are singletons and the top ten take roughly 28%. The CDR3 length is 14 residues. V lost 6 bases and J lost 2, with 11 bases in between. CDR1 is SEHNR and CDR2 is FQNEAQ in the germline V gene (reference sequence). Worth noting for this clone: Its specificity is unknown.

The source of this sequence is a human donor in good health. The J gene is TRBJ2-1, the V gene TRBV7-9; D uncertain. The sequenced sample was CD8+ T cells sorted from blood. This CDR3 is CASRFGIAYNEQFF. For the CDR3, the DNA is TGTGCCAGCAGATTTGGCATCGCCTACAATGAGCAGTTCTTC.